The text below deals with one TCR beta chain. Antigen: not known. V lost 4 bases, J lost 6 bases, and 12 bases lay in between. CDR1 is MNHEY, CDR2 SVGAGI, per germline. The CDR3 is 14 residues long. The entry originates in a study of T cell responses to AZD1222 COVID-19 vaccine. Sequencing was performed with immunoSEQ multiplex PCR; in TCRdb, only in-frame clones are kept and a portion is missing. Among about 210,000 clones listed, about 92% were seen once. Study-wide results and limits: After the peak T cell response, and only then, were repertoires sampled.

The clonotype originates from an adult in good health. The rearrangement uses TRBV6-5 and TRBJ1-4, with D maybe TRBD1 (6 bases). Sequencing used peripheral blood, obtained on day 0 of AZD1222 vaccination. For the CDR3, the DNA is TGTGCCAGCAGTTCCCCAGGGGATCATGAAAAACTGTTTTTT. Translation gives CASSSPGDHEKLFF.